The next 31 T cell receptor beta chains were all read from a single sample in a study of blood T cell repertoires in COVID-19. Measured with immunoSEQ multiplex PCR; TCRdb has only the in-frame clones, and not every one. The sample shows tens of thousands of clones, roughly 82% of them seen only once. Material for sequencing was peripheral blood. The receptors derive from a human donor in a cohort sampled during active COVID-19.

Here the CDR3 DNA reads TGTGCCAGCAGGACTCCGGGGTCCGGGGCCAACGTCCTGACTTTC. Translated: CASRTPGSGANVLTF. This chain links TRBV11-2 with TRBJ2-6, with TRBD2 as a possible D gene (5 bases). The V end lost 6 bases, the J end lost 4 bases, and 13 bases lay between the germline ends. The CDR3 has 15 residues. In germline, CDR1 is SGHAT, CDR2 FQNNGV.

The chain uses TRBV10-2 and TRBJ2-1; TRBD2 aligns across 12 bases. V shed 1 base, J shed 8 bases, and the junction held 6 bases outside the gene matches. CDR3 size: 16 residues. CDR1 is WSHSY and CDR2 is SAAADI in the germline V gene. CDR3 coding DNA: TGCGCCAGCAGTGAGTTCCTAGCGGGAGGGGGGGATGAGCAGTTCTTC. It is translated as CASSEFLAGGGDEQFF.

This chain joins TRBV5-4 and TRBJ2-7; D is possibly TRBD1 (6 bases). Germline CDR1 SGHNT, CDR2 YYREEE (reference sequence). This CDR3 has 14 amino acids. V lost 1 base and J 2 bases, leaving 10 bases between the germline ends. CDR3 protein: CASSLTGPAYEQYF. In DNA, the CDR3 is TGTGCCAGCAGCTTGACAGGGCCCGCCTACGAGCAGTACTTC.

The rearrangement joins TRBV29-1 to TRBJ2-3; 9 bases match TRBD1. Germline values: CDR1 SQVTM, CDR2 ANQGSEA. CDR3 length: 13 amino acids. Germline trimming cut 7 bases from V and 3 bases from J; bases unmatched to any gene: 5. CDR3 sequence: CSDRQGGTDTQYF. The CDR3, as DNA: TGCAGCGATCGACAGGGGGGGACAGATACGCAGTATTTT.

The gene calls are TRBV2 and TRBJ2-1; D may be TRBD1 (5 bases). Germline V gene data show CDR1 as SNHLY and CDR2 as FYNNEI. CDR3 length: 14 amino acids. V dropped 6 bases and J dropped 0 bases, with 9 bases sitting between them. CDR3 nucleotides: TGTGCCAGCAGACAGGCCAGCTCCTACAATGAGCAGTTCTTC. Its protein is CASRQASSYNEQFF.

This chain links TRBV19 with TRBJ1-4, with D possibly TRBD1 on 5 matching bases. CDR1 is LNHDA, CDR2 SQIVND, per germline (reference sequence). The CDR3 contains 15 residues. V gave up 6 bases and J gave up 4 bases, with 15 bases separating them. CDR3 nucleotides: TGTGCCAGTAGGGACATTGGGCGAGATAATGAAAAACTGTTTTTT. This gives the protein CASRDIGRDNEKLFF.

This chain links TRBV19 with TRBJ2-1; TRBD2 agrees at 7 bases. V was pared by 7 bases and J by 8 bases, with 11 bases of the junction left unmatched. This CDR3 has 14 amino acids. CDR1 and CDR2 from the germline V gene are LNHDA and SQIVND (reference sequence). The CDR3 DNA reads TGTGCCAGTACCGACGGGGAGGGGAGGTATGAGCAGTTCTTC. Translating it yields CASTDGEGRYEQFF. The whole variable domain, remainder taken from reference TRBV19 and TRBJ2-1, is DGGITQSPKYLFRKEGQNVTLSCEQNLNHDAMYWYRQDPGQGLRLIYYSQIVNDFQKGDIAEGYSVSREKKESFPLTVTSAQKNPTAFYLCASTDGEGRYEQFFGPGTRLTVL.

The CDR3, as DNA: TGCGCCAGCAGCTTGGGGACAGGGACCTTATCTTACGAGCAGTACTTC. Translating gives CASSLGTGTLSYEQYF. This chain links TRBV5-1 with TRBJ2-7; TRBD1 agrees at 8 bases. This CDR3 contains 16 residues. The trim removed 0 bases at V and 4 bases at J, leaving 9 bases unmatched. Germline V gives CDR1 SGHRS, CDR2 YFSETQ.

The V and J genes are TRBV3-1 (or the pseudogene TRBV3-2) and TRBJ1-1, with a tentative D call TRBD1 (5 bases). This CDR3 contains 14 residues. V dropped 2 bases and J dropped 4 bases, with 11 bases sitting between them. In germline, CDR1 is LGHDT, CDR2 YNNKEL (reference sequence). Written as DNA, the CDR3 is TGTGCCAGCAGCCAACCAGGGCCAGGCACTGAAGCTTTCTTT. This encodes CASSQPGPGTEAFF.

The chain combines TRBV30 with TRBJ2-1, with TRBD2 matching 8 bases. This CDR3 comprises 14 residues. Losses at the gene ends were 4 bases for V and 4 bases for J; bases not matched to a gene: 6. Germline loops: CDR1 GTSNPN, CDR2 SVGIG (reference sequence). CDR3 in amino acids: CAWTEGGGYNEQFF. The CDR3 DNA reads TGTGCCTGGACTGAAGGCGGGGGGTACAATGAGCAGTTCTTC.

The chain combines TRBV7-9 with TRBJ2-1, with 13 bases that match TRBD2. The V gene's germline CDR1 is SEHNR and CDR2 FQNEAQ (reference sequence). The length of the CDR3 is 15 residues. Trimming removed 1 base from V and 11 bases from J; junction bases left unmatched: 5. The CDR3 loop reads CASSLDGLAGDKQFF. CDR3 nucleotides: TGTGCCAGCAGCTTAGATGGACTAGCGGGAGATAAGCAGTTCTTC. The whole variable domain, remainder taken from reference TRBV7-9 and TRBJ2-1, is DTGVSQNPRHKITKRGQNVTFRCDPISEHNRLYWYRQTLGQGPEFLTYFQNEAQLEKSRLLSDRFSAERPKGSFSTLEIQRTEQGDSAMYLCASSLDGLAGDKQFFGPGTRLTVL.

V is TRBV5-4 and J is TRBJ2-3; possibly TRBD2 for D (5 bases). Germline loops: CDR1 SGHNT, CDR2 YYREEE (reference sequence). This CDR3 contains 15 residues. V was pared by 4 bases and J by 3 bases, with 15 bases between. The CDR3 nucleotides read TGTGCCAGCAGCACACGGGGAGAAAAGACAGATACGCAGTATTTT. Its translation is CASSTRGEKTDTQYF.

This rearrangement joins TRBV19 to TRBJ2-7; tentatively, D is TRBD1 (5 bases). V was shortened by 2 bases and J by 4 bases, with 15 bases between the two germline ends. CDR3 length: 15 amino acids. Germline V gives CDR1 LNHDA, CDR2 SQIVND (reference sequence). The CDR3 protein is CASSIKGSGAYEQYF. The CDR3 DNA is TGTGCCAGTAGTATAAAGGGGTCAGGAGCTTACGAGCAGTACTTC.

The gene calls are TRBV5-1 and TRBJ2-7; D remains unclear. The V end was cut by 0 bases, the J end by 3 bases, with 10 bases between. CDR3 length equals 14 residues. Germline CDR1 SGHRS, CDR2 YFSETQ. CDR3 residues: CASSLAARRYEQYF. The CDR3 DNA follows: TGCGCCAGCAGCTTGGCCGCCAGGCGCTACGAGCAGTACTTC. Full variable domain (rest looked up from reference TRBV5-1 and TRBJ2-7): KAGVTQTPRYLIKTRGQQVTLSCSPISGHRSVSWYQQTPGQGLQFLFEYFSETQRNKGNFPGRFSGRQFSNSRSEMNVSTLELGDSALYLCASSLAARRYEQYFGPGTRLTVT.

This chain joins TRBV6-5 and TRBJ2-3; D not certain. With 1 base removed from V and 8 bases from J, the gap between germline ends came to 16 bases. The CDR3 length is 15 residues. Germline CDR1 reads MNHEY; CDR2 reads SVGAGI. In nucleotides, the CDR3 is TGTGCCAGCAGTTACTTCGCCTCCCCACGAGGTACGCAGTATTTT. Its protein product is CASSYFASPRGTQYF.

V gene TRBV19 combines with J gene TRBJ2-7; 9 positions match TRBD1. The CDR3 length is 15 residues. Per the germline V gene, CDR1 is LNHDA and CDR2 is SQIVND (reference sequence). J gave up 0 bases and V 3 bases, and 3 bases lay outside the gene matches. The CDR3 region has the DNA TGTGCCAGTAGTATGACAGGGGGTAGCTCCTACGAGCAGTACTTC. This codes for CASSMTGGSSYEQYF.

The chain's CDR3 is CSVENDSFGYTF. CDR3 nucleotide sequence: TGCAGCGTTGAAAACGACAGTTTCGGCTACACCTTC. This chain joins TRBV29-1 and TRBJ1-2; D possibly corresponds to TRBD1 (5 bases). The V gene's germline CDR1 is SQVTM and CDR2 ANQGSEA. The CDR3 has 12 amino acids. The germline V and J ends were trimmed by 2 bases and 8 bases, with 12 bases remaining between them.

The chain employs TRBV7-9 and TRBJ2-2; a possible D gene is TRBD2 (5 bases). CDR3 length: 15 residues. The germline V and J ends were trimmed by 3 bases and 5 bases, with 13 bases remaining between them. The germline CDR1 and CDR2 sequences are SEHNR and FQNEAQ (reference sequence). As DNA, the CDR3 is TGTGCCAGCAGCTTCGGCCGGGATGAAACCGGGGAGCTGTTTTTT. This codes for CASSFGRDETGELFF.

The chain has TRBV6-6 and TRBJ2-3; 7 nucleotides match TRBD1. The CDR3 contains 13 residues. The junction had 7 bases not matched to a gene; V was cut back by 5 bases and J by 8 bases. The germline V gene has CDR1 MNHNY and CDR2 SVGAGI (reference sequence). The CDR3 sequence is CASSQDRAGTQYF. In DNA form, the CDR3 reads TGTGCCAGCAGTCAAGACAGGGCCGGTACGCAGTATTTT.

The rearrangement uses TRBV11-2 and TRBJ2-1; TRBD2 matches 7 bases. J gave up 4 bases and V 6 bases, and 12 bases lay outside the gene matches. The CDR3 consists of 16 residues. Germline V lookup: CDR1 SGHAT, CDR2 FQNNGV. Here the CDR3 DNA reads TGTGCCAGCAGTTTCGACGGACTAGAGGGATACAATGAGCAGTTCTTC. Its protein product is CASSFDGLEGYNEQFF. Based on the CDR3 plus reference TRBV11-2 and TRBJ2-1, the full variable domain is EAGVAQSPRYKIIEKRQSVAFWCNPISGHATLYWYQQILGQGPKLLIQFQNNGVVDDSQLPKDRFSAERLKGVDSTLKIQPAKLEDSAVYLCASSFDGLEGYNEQFFGPGTRLTVL.

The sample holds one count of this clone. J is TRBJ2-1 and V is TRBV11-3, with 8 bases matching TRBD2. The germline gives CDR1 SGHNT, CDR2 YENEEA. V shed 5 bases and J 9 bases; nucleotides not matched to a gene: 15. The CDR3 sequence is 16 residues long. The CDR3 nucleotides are TGTGCCAGCAGCCACCAGAGCGGGAGTGGGTCCATTGAGCAGTTCTTC. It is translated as CASSHQSGSGSIEQFF. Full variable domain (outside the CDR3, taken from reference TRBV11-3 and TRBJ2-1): EAGVVQSPRYKIIEKKQPVAFWCNPISGHNTLYWYLQNLGQGPELLIRYENEEAVDDSQLPKDRFSAERLKGVDSTLKIQPAELGDSAVYLCASSHQSGSGSIEQFFGPGTRLTVL.

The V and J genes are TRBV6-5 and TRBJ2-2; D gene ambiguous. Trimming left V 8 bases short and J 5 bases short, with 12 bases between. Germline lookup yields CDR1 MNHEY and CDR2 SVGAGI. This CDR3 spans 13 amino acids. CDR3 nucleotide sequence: TGTGCCAGCGCCCGCAGTAATACCGGGGAGCTGTTTTTT. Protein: CASARSNTGELFF.

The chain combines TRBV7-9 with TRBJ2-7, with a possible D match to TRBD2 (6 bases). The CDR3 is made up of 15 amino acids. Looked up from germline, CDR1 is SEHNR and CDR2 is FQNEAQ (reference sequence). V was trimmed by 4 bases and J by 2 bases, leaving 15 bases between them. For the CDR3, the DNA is TGTGCCAGCAGCTACGGTCGGGGGTTACCCTACGAGCAGTACTTC. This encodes CASSYGRGLPYEQYF.

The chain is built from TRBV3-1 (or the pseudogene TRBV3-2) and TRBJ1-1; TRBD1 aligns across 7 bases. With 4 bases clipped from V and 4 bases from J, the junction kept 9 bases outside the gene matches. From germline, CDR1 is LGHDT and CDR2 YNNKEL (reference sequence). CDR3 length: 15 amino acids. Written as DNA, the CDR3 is TGTGCCAGCAGCCCCTTGAGGGGGCTGGGCACTGAAGCTTTCTTT. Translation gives CASSPLRGLGTEAFF.

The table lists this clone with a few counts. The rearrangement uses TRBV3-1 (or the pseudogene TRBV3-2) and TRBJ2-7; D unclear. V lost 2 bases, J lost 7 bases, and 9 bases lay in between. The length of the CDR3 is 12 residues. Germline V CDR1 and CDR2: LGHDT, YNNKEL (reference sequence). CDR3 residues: CASSQRRREQYF. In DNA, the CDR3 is TGTGCCAGCAGCCAAAGGAGAAGGGAGCAGTACTTC.

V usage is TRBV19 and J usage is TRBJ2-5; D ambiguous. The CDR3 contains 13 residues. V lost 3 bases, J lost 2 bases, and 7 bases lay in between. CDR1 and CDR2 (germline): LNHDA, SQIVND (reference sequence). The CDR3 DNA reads TGTGCCAGTAGTATCCGGGTTCAAGAGACCCAGTACTTC. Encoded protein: CASSIRVQETQYF.

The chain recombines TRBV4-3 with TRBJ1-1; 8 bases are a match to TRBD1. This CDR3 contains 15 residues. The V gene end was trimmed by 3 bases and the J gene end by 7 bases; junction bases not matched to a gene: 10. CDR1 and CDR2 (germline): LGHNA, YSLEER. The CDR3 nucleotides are TGCGCCAGCAGCCATATGGACAGGGACGTATTTGAAGCTTTCTTT. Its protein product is CASSHMDRDVFEAFF.

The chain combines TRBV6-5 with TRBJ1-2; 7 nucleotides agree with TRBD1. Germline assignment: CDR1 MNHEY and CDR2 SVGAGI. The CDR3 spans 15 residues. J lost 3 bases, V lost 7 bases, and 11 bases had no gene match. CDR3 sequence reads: CASKFLDRSDYGYTF. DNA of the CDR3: TGTGCCAGCAAGTTCCTGGACAGGTCAGACTATGGCTACACCTTC.

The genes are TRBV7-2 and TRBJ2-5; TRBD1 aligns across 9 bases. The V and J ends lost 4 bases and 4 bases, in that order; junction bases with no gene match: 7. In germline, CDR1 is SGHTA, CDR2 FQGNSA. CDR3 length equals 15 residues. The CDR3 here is CASSSPGQGGETQYF. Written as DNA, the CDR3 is TGTGCCAGCAGCTCACCGGGACAGGGAGGAGAGACCCAGTACTTC.

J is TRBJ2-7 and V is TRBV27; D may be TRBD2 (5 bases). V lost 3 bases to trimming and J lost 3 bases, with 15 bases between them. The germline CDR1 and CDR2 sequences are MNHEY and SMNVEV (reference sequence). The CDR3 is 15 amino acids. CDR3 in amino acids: CASSFGDREDYEQYF. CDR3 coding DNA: TGTGCCAGCAGTTTTGGCGACCGGGAAGACTACGAGCAGTACTTC.

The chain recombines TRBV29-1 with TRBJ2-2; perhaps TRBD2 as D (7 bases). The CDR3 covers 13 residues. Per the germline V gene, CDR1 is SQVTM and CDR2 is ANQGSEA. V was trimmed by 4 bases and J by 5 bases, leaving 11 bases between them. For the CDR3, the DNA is TGCAGCGTTGCGGAGGGGGGGACCGGGGAGCTGTTTTTT. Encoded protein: CSVAEGGTGELFF.